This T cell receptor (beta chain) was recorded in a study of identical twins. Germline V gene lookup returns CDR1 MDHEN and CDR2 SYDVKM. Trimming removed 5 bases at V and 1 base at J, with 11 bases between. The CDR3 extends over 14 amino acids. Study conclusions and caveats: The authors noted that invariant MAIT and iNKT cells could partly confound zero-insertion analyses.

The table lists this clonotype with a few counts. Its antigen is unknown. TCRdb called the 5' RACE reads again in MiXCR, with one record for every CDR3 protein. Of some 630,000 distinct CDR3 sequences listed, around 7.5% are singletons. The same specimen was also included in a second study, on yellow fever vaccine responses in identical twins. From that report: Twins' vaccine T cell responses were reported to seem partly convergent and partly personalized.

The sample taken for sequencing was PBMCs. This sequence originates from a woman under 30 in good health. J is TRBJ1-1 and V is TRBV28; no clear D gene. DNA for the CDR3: TGTGCCAGCAGTCCCCCTTGGGAGAACACTGAAGCTTTCTTT. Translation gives CASSPPWENTEAFF.